These 12 T cell receptor beta chains were sequenced from one sample in a study of control samples from healthy donors and cancer patients. Data came from immunoSEQ multiplex PCR; TCRdb stores just in-frame clones and leaves some out. In the table there are 100,000 to 150,000 clones, approximately 90% of which are singletons. Sequencing was performed on blood. The receptors originated from a man younger than 30 in good health.

The genes are TRBV6-1 and TRBJ2-7, with D hard to call. With 1 base removed from V and 2 bases from J, the gap between germline ends came to 9 bases. Germline V lookup: CDR1 MNHNS, CDR2 SASEGT. The length of the CDR3 is 14 residues. Here the CDR3 DNA reads TGTGCCAGCAGTGAAGGGCTAGGGACCTACGAGCAGTACGTC. Protein: CASSEGLGTYEQYV.

The V gene is TRBV19, the J gene TRBJ1-5; a possible D gene is TRBD1 (5 bases). The CDR3 length is 17 residues. The germline V gene encodes CDR1 LNHDA and CDR2 SQIVND (reference sequence). Deletions cut 5 bases from V and 0 bases from J, with 17 bases between. This CDR3 is CASSLGHLKYSNQPQHF. The CDR3 nucleotides read TGTGCCAGTAGTCTCGGACACCTAAAGTATAGCAATCAGCCCCAGCATTTT. The whole variable domain, remainder taken from reference TRBV19 and TRBJ1-5, is DGGITQSPKYLFRKEGQNVTLSCEQNLNHDAMYWYRQDPGQGLRLIYYSQIVNDFQKGDIAEGYSVSREKKESFPLTVTSAQKNPTAFYLCASSLGHLKYSNQPQHFGDGTRLSIL.

This chain joins TRBV11-3 and TRBJ2-6; a possible D gene is TRBD2 (5 bases). With 5 bases removed from V and 2 bases from J, the gap between germline ends came to 10 bases. This CDR3 is 15 amino acids long. Germline V gene data show CDR1 as SGHNT and CDR2 as YENEEA. The CDR3 reads CASSRGLAGANVLTF. The CDR3 DNA follows: TGTGCCAGCAGCCGAGGGCTGGCTGGGGCCAACGTCCTGACTTTC.

The rearrangement links TRBV28 to TRBJ2-7, with D unclear. This CDR3 region has 15 residues. V was cut by 6 bases and J by 0 bases, with 15 bases left in between. Looked up from germline, CDR1 is MDHEN and CDR2 is SYDVKM. As DNA, the CDR3 is TGTGCCAGCAGGGAGAGCTTCAGAGACTCCTACGAGCAGTACTTC. Residues: CASRESFRDSYEQYF. The full variable domain, completed using reference TRBV28 and TRBJ2-7, is DVKVTQSSRYLVKRTGEKVFLECVQDMDHENMFWYRQDPGLGLRLIYFSYDVKMKEKGDIPEGYSVSREKKERFSLILESASTNQTSMYLCASRESFRDSYEQYFGPGTRLTVT.

In the case of this clone: The junction departs from germline at one end; a sequencing error may be responsible. This chain connects TRBV28 to TRBJ1-3; 12 bases line up with TRBD1. The CDR3 consists of 12 residues. Germline CDR1 reads MDHEN; CDR2 reads SYDVKM. The CDR3 protein is CASTGGQGAAKF. In DNA form, the CDR3 reads TGTGCCAGCACAGGGGGACAGGGGGCGGCCAAGTTT.

V and J are TRBV5-3 and TRBJ2-7, with D possibly called TRBD1 or TRBD2 (5 bases each). TRBV5-3 is treated as an ORF (open reading frame) with a function not yet certain. V lost 0 bases and J lost 10, with 8 bases in between. This CDR3 contains 11 residues. The CDR3 coding sequence is TGTGCCAGAAGCTTGGGAGGGGTCCAGTACGTC. As protein: CARSLGGVQYV.

This chain links TRBV20-1 with TRBJ1-5, with TRBD1 matching over 8 bases. Trimming at V came to 3 bases and at J to 3 bases, leaving 7 bases not matched to a gene. The germline V gene encodes CDR1 DFQATT and CDR2 SNEGSKA (reference sequence). The CDR3 spans 15 residues. The CDR3 is CSASGGQVFNQPQHF. The CDR3 bases are TGCAGTGCTAGTGGGGGACAGGTTTTCAATCAGCCCCAGCATTTT.

This sequence joins TRBV3-1 (or the pseudogene TRBV3-2) and TRBJ1-2; perhaps TRBD1 as D (5 bases). V was cut by 4 bases and J by 6 bases, with 18 bases left in between. This CDR3 is 15 amino acids long. Germline V gene lookup returns CDR1 LGHDT and CDR2 YNNKEL (reference sequence). The CDR3 DNA sequence: TGTGCCAGCAGCCGGATGACAGAGGAGGGAAATGGCTACACCTTC. Translated: CASSRMTEEGNGYTF.

The chain links TRBV2 to TRBJ2-3; 13 positions match TRBD2. The germline V gene encodes CDR1 SNHLY and CDR2 FYNNEI. This CDR3 comprises 18 residues. J lost 2 bases, V lost 6 bases, and 11 bases had no gene match. CDR3 nucleotides: TGTGCCAGCAGCCCACGACTAGCGGGGGGCACCTACACAGATACGCAGTATTTT. Protein: CASSPRLAGGTYTDTQYF.

J is TRBJ1-2 and V is TRBV24-1, with TRBD1 identical over 9 bases. With 3 bases clipped from V and 4 bases from J, the junction kept 5 bases outside the gene matches. The CDR3 length is 15 residues. Germline V gives CDR1 KGHDR, CDR2 SFDVKD. This CDR3 is CATSDPGTGSYGYTF. The DNA for the CDR3 is TGTGCCACCAGTGATCCCGGGACAGGGAGCTATGGCTACACCTTC.

The chain uses TRBV28 and TRBJ2-2; D is uncertain. Trimming pared 6 bases from V and 7 bases from J, leaving 6 bases between. The CDR3 length is 11 residues. Germline CDR1 reads MDHEN; CDR2 reads SYDVKM. The chain's CDR3 is CASRTGGELFF. The CDR3 DNA sequence: TGTGCCAGCAGGACCGGCGGGGAGCTGTTTTTT.

V is TRBV27 and J is TRBJ1-5, with D unclear. The germline V and J ends were trimmed by 5 bases and 1 base, with 9 bases remaining between them. Looked up from germline, CDR1 is MNHEY and CDR2 is SMNVEV (reference sequence). This CDR3 has 14 amino acids. Here the CDR3 DNA reads TGTGCCAGCAGTCGTGGAGGGAGCAATCAGCCCCAGCATTTT. Translating gives CASSRGGSNQPQHF.